The T cell receptor beta chain described here comes from a study of blood T cells in healthy people across ages. Study-wide findings and caveats: The authors considered diversity estimates from one million T cells to be underestimates.

PCR was performed a second time for 7 to 11 cycles using a sample-barcoded 5' primer and a J-beta primer mix. A template-switch adaptor that had 12 random nucleotides put a tag on each cDNA molecule. In TCRdb, the 5' RACE reads were re-called with MiXCR into one record per CDR3 protein. This sample has about 670,000 distinct CDR3 sequences, with under 65% found just once. The CDR3 runs to 15 residues. CDR1 is DFQATT and CDR2 is SNEGSKA in the germline V gene (reference sequence). V lost 5 bases, J lost 7 bases, and 12 bases stayed unmatched. This clonotype came up many times. What it binds is unknown. Every donor provided roughly 10 milliliters of peripheral blood.

This clonotype originated in a woman over 75 in good health. The genes are TRBV20-1 and TRBJ1-5; TRBD1 matches at 9 bases. Sequencing input: blood. CDR3 coding DNA: TGCAGTGCTTCCCCGGGACAGGGAGCAGTCCAGCCCCAGCATTTT. Encoded protein: CSASPGQGAVQPQHF.